The clone carrying this T cell receptor (beta chain) has a handful of counts. These data originate in a study of early T cells in non-severe SARS-CoV-2 infection. The TCR library protocol was used to attach unique molecular identifiers. These identifiers were attached to individual cDNA molecules. Via MiXCR, TCRdb re-called the 5' RACE reads, giving one row per CDR3 protein. The sample holds about 34,000 distinct CDR3 sequences, around 5.6% seen once. The CDR3 covers 15 residues. V lost 2 bases, J lost 7 bases, and 6 bases stayed unmatched. The clonotype was recovered from an adult who was a healthcare worker with PCR-confirmed SARS-CoV-2 infection or an uninfected control (not recorded which). Sequenced sample: whole blood. The chain joins TRBV12-3 or TRBV12-4 to TRBJ1-4; 8 nucleotides agree with TRBD1. The CDR3 sequence is CASSLRGQAGEKLFF. The CDR3 bases are TGTGCCAGCAGTTTAAGGGGACAGGCTGGTGAAAAACTGTTTTTT.